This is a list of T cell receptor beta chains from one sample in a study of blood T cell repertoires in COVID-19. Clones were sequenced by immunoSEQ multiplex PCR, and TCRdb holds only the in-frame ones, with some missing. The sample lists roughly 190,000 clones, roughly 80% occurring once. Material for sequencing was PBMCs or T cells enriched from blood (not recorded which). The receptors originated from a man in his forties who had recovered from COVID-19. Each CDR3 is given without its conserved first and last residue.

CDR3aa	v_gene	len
ASSSQDRDTGELF	TRBV19	13
ASLGWGQGDEQY	TRBV6-5	12
SVTQGVAF	TRBV29-1	8
ASSSTSGPPHEQY	TRBV6-5	13
ASSLGLAGYETQY	TRBV6-5	13
ASSYPMPAQY	TRBV6-2/TRBV6-3	10
AWGQVWAGYT	TRBV30	10
ASIPPTRDTEAF	TRBV28	12
ASSQGYSNQPQH	TRBV6-5	12
ASSLFGGRGSTDTQY	TRBV5-1	15
ASSERPGSGRAVYNEQF	TRBV2	17
SARAAGLAFTDTQY	TRBV20-1	14
ASSFAGTAGVGGNYGYT	TRBV19	17
ASSLPTGQVKLF	TRBV6-2/TRBV6-3	12
AWSVTRTGTEAF	TRBV30	12
ASSLGQAMYGYT	TRBV6-5	12
ASSPGTGNNYGYT	TRBV5-4	13
SVLRDTWGEQY	TRBV29-1	11
ASSLGQNYGYT	TRBV28	11
ASSEMLEVTEAF	TRBV2	12
ASSYEHYYEQY	TRBV6-6	11
ASKGQNTEAF	TRBV7-6	10
ASSQGQHRVFIWDQETQY	TRBV9	18
ASSYSRRGRSAEAF	TRBV6-2/TRBV6-3	14
ASSFSGGSGDTQY	TRBV27	13
ASGSLARNTEAF	TRBV5-4	12
ASSFATGGQETQY	TRBV7-9	13
ASSHTRDYGYT	TRBV7-2	11
ASSLEFREYSGNTIY	TRBV5-1	15
ASSPSSGRAFYEQY	TRBV27	14
ASSLNGGMNTEAF	TRBV18	13
ASSSTSGRAYNEQF	TRBV7-3	14
ASSPRRTGIAF	TRBV7-9	11
ASSLGQRNTIY	TRBV12-3/TRBV12-4	11
ASSGGSGANVLT	TRBV6-5	12
ASSATGTFYEQY	TRBV9	12
ASSLGTSGSFGTDTQY	TRBV7-2	16